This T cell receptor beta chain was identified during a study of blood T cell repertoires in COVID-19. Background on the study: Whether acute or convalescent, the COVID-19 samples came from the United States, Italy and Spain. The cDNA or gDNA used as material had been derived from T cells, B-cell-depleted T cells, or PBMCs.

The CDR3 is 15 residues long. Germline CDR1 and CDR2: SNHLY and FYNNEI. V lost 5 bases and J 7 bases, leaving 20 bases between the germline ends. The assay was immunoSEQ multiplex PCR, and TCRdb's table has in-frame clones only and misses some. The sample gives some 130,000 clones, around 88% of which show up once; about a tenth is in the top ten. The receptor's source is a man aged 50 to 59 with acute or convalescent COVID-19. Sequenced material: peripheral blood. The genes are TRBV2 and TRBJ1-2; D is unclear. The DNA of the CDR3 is TGTGCCAGCAGTTTCCTTCCCTCGCCAGAGGGTGGCTACACCTTC. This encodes CASSFLPSPEGGYTF.